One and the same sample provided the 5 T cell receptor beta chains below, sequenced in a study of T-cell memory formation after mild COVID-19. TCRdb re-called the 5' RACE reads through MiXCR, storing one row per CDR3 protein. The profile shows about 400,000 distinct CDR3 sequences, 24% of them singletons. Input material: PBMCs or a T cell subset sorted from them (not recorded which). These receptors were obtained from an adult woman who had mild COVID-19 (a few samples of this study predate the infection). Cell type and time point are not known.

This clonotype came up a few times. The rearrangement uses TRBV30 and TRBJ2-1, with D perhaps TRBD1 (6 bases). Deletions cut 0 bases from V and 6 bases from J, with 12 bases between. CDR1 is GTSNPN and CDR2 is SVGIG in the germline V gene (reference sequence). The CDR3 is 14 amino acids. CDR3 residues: CAWSVLQGSNEQFF. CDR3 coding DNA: TGTGCCTGGAGTGTACTACAGGGCTCCAATGAGCAGTTCTTC.

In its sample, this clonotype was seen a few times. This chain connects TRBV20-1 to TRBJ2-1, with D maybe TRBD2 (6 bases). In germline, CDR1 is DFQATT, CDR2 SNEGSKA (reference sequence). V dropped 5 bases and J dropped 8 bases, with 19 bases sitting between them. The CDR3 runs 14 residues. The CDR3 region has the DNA TGCAGTGCTCGCGAGCCGGGACTGCTTGATGAGCAGTTCTTC. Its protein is CSAREPGLLDEQFF.

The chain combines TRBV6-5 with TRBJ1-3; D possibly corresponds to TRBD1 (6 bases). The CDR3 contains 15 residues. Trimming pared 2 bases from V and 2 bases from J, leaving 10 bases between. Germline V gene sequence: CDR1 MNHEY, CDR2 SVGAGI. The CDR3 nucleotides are TGTGCCAGCAGTTACAAACAGGGTCCTGGAAACACCATATATTTT. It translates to CASSYKQGPGNTIYF.

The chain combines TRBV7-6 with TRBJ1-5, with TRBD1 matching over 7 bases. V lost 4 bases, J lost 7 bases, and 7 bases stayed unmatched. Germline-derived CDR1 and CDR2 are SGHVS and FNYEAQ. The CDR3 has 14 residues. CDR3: CASSSRQGGQPQHF. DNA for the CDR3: TGTGCCAGCAGCTCCCGACAGGGTGGGCAGCCCCAGCATTTT. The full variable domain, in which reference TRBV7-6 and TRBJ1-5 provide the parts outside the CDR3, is GAGVSQSPRYKVTKRGQDVALRCDPISGHVSLYWYRQALGQGPEFLTYFNYEAQQDKSGLPNDRFSAERPEGSISTLTIQRTEQRDSAMYRCASSSRQGGQPQHFGDGTRLSIL.

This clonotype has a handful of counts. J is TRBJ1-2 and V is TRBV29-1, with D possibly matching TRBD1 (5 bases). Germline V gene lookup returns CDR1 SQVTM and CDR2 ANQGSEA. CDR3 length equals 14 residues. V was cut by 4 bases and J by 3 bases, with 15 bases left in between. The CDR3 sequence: CSVGGAGDHYGYTF. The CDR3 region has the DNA TGCAGCGTTGGAGGGGCAGGCGACCACTATGGCTACACCTTC.